This T cell receptor (beta chain) originates from a study of T cells in Graves' hyperthyroidism and ophthalmopathy. Diagnoses rested on clinical symptoms, serum thyroxine and TRAb, thyroid ultrasound and orbital computed tomography. Template material for amplifying TCR beta CDR3 regions consisted of RNA transcripts. Carried out on the TCR CDR3, a first-round RT-PCR used the HTBI primer set. TCRdb reprocessed the multiplex PCR reads with MiXCR, giving one entry per CDR3 protein. The sample includes around 500,000 distinct CDR3 sequences, about 16% of them seen just once. CDR1 is SGDLS and CDR2 is YYNGEE in the germline V gene. Losses at the gene ends were 4 bases for V and 2 bases for J; bases not matched to a gene: 8. This CDR3 has 15 residues.

The clonotype originates from a woman in her 30s with Graves' ophthalmopathy. The chain combines TRBV9 with TRBJ2-7; 8 positions agree with TRBD1. The specimen was blood. CDR3 in DNA: TGTGCCAGCAGCACCCGACAGGGGTGGGCCTACGAGCAGTACTTC. Translated, it gives CASSTRQGWAYEQYF.